This TCR beta chain was captured in a study of neurological immune-mediated disorders. This clonotype came up many times. Its target is unknown. General study findings and limits: TCR-beta repertoires seemed private in all groups, with no expanded CDR3 amino acid sequences shared.

With 10-nucleotide random UMIs included, cDNA was synthesized by 5'RACE. TCRdb re-called the 5' RACE reads with MiXCR, one entry per CDR3 protein. Counted here are tens of thousands of distinct CDR3 sequences, 10% occurring once; the ten biggest clones make up roughly 1.8%. The sequencing sample was made of PBMCs. The source of this sequence is a man aged 35 to 55 in good health.

CDR3: CASSQFPAGAANEQFF. In nucleotides, the CDR3 is TGTGCCAGCAGCCAGTTCCCAGCGGGGGCCGCGAATGAGCAGTTCTTC. V usage is TRBV7-2 and J usage is TRBJ2-1, with 8 bases that match TRBD2. Germline V lookup: CDR1 SGHTA, CDR2 FQGNSA. There are 16 residues in the CDR3. Losses at the gene ends were 5 bases for V and 7 bases for J; bases not matched to a gene: 13.